Listed below are T cell receptor beta chains from one sample, sequenced in a study of T cell responses to AZD1222 COVID-19 vaccine. Measured with immunoSEQ multiplex PCR; TCRdb has only the in-frame clones, and not every one. The sample holds around 170,000 clones, just over 90% seen once. The sample was peripheral blood, taken on day 0 of AZD1222 vaccination. The receptor source for this set is an adult in good health. Both conserved end residues are part of each CDR3. A D gene is named only where the DNA matches it firmly. Clone sizes are given selectively: once, few, many, or a class where the clone is expanded.

clone size	V gene	D gene	J gene	CDR3 DNA	CDR3 protein
-	TRBV27	TRBD2	TRBJ2-1	TGTGCCAGCAGTTTATTAGAACTAGCGGGAGACAATGAGCAGTTCTTC	CASSLLELAGDNEQFF
-	TRBV27	-	TRBJ2-7	TGTGCCAGCAGCCTACAGGGCACGAGGTACGAGCAGTACTTC	CASSLQGTRYEQYF
-	TRBV6-5	-	TRBJ2-2	TGTGCCAGCAGTTTCCTTGGGCCTGCGGGGCCCGGGGAGCTGTTTTTT	CASSFLGPAGPGELFF
once	TRBV19	-	TRBJ2-7	TGTGCCAGTAGTCGGACTAACTACGAGCAGTACTTC	CASSRTNYEQYF
-	TRBV19	-	TRBJ1-1	TGTGCCAGTAGTATGTGGGGGACTGAAGCTTTCTTT	CASSMWGTEAFF
-	TRBV4-2	TRBD2	TRBJ2-3	TGTGCCAGCAGCCAAGGCCTAGCGGGACTATCTACAGATACGCAGTATTTT	CASSQGLAGLSTDTQYF
once	TRBV9	-	TRBJ1-1	TGTGCCAGCAGCTTAGGGGGTGAAGCTTTCTTT	CASSLGGEAFF
-	TRBV5-8	-	TRBJ1-2	TGTGCCAGCAGCTTAGGTTTCCGGGAGAACTATGGCTACACCTTC	CASSLGFRENYGYTF
-	TRBV27	TRBD2	TRBJ2-3	TGTGCCAGCAGTATTCGGGGGGGTAGTACGCAGTATTTT	CASSIRGGSTQYF
-	TRBV5-1	-	TRBJ2-7	TGCGCCAGCAGTTCGGGACCGCAATCCTACGAGCAGTACTTC	CASSSGPQSYEQYF
-	TRBV2	-	TRBJ2-3	TGTGCCAGCATCCCGAGACTAACTACCACAGATACGCAGTATTTT	CASIPRLTTTDTQYF